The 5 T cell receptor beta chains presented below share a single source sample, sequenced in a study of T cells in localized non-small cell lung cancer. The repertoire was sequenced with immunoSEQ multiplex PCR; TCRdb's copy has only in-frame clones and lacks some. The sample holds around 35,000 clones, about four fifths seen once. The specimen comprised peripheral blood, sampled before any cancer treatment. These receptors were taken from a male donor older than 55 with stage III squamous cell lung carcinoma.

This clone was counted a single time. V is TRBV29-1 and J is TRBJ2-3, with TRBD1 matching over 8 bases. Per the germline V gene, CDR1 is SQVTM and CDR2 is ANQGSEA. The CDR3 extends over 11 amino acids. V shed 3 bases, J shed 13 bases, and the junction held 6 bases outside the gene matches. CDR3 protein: CSVEAQGAKYF. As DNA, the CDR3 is TGCAGCGTTGAGGCGCAGGGGGCAAAGTATTTT.

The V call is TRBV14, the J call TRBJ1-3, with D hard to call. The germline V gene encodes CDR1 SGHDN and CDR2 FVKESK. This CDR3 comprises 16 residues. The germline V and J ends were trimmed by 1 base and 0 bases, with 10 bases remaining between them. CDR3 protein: CASSQVWGASGNTIYF. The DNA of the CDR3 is TGTGCCAGCAGCCAAGTCTGGGGTGCCTCTGGAAACACCATATATTTT.

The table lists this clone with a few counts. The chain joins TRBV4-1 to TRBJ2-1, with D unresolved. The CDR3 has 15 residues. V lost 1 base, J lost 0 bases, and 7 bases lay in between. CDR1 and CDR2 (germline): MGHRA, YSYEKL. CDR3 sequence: CASSQGQGSYNEQFF. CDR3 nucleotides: TGCGCCAGCAGCCAAGGTCAAGGCTCCTACAATGAGCAGTTCTTC.

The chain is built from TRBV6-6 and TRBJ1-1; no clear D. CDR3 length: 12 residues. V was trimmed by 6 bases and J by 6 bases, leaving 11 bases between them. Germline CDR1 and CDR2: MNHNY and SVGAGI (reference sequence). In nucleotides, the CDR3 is TGTGCCAGCAGCGCCGGGAGCGCTGAAGCTTTCTTT. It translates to CASSAGSAEAFF.

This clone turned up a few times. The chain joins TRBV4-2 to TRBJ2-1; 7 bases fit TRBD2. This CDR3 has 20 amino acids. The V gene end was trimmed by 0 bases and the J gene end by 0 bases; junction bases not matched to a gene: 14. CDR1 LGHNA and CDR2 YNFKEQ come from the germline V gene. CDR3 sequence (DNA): TGTGCCAGCAGCCAAGAGGGTCCAACTAGCGCGTCGAGCTCCTACAATGAGCAGTTCTTC. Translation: CASSQEGPTSASSSYNEQFF.